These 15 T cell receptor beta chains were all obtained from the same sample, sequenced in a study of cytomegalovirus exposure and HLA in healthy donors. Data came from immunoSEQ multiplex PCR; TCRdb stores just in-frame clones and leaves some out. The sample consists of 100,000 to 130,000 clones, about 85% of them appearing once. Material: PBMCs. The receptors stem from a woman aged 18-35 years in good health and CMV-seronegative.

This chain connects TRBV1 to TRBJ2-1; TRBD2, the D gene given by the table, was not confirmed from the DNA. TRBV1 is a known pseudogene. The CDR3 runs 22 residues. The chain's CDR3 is CTSSQKRPGLAGGPTYYNEQFF. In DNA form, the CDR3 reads TGCACCAGCAGCCAGAAGCGACCGGGACTAGCGGGGGGGCCCACCTACTACAATGAGCAGTTCTTC.

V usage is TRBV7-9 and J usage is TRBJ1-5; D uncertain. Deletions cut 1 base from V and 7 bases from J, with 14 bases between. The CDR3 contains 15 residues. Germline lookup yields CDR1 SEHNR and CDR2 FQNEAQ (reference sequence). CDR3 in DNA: TGTGCCAGCAGCTTAGGCGAGGCAGGCGGGCAGCCCCAGCATTTT. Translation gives CASSLGEAGGQPQHF. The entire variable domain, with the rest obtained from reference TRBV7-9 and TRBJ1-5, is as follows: DTGVSQNPRHKITKRGQNVTFRCDPISEHNRLYWYRQTLGQGPEFLTYFQNEAQLEKSRLLSDRFSAERPKGSFSTLEIQRTEQGDSAMYLCASSLGEAGGQPQHFGDGTRLSIL.

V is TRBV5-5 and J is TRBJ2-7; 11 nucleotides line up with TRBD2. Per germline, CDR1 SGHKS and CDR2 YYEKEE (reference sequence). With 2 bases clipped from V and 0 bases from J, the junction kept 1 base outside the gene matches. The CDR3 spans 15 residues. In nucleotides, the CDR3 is TGTGCCAGCAGCTTACTAGCGGGGGACTCCTACGAGCAGTACTTC. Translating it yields CASSLLAGDSYEQYF.

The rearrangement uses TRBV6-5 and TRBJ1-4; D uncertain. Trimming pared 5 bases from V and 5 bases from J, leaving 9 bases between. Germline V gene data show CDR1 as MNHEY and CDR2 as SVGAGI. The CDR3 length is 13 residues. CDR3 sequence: CASSPRRNEKLFF. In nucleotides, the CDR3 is TGTGCCAGCAGTCCTCGGAGGAATGAAAAACTGTTTTTT.

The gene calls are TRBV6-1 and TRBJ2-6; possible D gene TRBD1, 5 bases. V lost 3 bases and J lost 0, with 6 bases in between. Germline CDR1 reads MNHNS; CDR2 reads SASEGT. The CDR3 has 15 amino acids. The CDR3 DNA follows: TGTGCCAGCAGTGAGGACATCTCTGGGGCCAACGTCCTGACTTTC. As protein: CASSEDISGANVLTF.

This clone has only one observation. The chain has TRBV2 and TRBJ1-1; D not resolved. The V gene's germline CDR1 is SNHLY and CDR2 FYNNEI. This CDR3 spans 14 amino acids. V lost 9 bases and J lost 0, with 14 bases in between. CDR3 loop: CASRRGGVNTEAFF. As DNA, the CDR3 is TGTGCCAGTCGTCGAGGTGGCGTGAACACTGAAGCTTTCTTT.

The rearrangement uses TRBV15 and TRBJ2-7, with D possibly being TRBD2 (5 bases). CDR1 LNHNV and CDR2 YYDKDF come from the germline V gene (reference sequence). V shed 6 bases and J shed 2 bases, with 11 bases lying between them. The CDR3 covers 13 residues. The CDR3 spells CATRSFGTYEQYF. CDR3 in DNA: TGTGCCACCAGGAGTTTCGGGACCTACGAGCAGTACTTC.

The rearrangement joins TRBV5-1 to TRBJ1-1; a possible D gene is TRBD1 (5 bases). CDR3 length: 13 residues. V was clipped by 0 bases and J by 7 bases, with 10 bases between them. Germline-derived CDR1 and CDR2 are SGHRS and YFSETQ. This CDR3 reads CASSLGTNLEAFF. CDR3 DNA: TGCGCCAGCAGCTTGGGGACAAACCTTGAAGCTTTCTTT.

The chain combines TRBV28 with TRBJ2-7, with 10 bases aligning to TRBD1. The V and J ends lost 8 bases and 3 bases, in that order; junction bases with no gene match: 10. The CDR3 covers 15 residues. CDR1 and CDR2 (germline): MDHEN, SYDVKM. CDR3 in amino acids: CASRRQGAKFYEQYF. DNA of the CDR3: TGTGCCAGCCGCCGACAGGGGGCGAAGTTCTACGAGCAGTACTTC.

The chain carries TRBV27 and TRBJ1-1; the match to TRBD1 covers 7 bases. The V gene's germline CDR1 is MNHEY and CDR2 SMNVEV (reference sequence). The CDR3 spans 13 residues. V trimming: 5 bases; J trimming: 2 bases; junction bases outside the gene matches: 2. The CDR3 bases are TGTGCCAGCAGTCGGGACAGCAACACTGAAGCTTTCTTT. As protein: CASSRDSNTEAFF.

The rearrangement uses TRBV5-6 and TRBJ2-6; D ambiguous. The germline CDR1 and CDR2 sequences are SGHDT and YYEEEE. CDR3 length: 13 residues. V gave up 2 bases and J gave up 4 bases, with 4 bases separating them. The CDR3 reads CASSLSGANVLTF. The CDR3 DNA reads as TGTGCCAGCAGCTTAAGCGGGGCCAACGTCCTGACTTTC.

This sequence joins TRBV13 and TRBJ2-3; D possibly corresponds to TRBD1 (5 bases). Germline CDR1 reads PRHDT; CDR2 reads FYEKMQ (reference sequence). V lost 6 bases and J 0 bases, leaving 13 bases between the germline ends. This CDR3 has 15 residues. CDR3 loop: CASSSADTSTDTQYF. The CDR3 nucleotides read TGTGCCAGCAGTTCTGCGGACACCAGCACAGATACGCAGTATTTT.

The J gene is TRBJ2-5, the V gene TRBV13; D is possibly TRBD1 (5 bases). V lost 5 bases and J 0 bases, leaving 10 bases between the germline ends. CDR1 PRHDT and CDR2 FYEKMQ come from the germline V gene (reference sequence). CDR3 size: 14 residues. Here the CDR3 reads CASSRRQYQETQYF. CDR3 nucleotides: TGTGCCAGCAGCCGACGACAGTACCAAGAGACCCAGTACTTC.

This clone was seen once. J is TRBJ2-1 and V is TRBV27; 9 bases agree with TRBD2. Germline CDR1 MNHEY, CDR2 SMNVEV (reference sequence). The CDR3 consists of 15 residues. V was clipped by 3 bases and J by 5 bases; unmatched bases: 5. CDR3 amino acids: CASSLGGLANNEQFF. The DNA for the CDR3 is TGTGCCAGCAGTTTGGGGGGACTAGCCAACAATGAGCAGTTCTTC.

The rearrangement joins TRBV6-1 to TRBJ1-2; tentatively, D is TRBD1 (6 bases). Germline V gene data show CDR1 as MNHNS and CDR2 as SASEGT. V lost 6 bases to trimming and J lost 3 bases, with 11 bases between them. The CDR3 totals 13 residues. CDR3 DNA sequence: TGTGCCAGCAGATTACAGGGAGACTATGGCTACACCTTC. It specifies CASRLQGDYGYTF.